Below, 2 T cell receptor beta chains from the same sample are listed, as sequenced in a study of blood T cell repertoires in COVID-19. This table comes from immunoSEQ multiplex PCR, and its TCRdb copy is limited to in-frame clones, with some not included. This table holds 200,000 to 250,000 clones, around 86% found once. Sequencing was done on a sample of peripheral blood. Receptors were obtained from a young man who had recovered from COVID-19.

This clone has a handful of counts. The chain links TRBV3-1 (or the pseudogene TRBV3-2) to TRBJ2-7; D is uncertain. Trimming shortened V by 0 bases and J by 0 bases, and 12 bases separated the two germline ends. From germline, CDR1 is LGHDT and CDR2 YNNKEL (reference sequence). The CDR3 length is 16 residues. The CDR3 spells CASSQDLYRGSYEQYF. For the CDR3, the DNA is TGTGCCAGCAGCCAAGACCTCTACCGCGGCTCCTACGAGCAGTACTTC.

Here the CDR3 reads CASSLDGERYFEQYF. The CDR3 DNA follows: TGTGCCAGCAGCTTGGATGGGGAGCGGTACTTTGAGCAGTACTTC. The rearrangement joins TRBV5-4 to TRBJ2-7; a weak D match, TRBD2 (5 bases). Trimming left V 0 bases short and J 7 bases short, with 17 bases between. The CDR3 extends over 15 amino acids. Per germline, CDR1 SGHNT and CDR2 YYREEE (reference sequence).